Sequencing of this T cell receptor beta chain was carried out in a study of T cells expressing NK-cell markers. In the study overall: There were seven HCMV-seropositive donors and one seronegative donor among the eight sequenced. Study findings and constraints: These same clonotypes (in several donors) also led the CD3+CD56-NKG2C+ fraction.

Synthesis of TCR beta cDNA relied on 5'RACE template switching carrying UMIs. Reprocessing the 5' RACE reads, TCRdb reports a single entry for every CDR3 protein and omits DNA. This sample lists about 550,000 distinct CDR3 sequences; its ten largest clones have under 4.5%. Regarding this clonotype: The antigen is unknown.

CDR3 size: 15 residues. Germline V gives CDR1 ENHRY, CDR2 SYGVKD. Sequenced: blood T cells: a sorted CD56 or NKG2C T cell subset, CD4+ or CD8+ T cells, or bulk PBMC T cells (not recorded which). V is TRBV10-3 and J is TRBJ2-3. This TCR came from a man younger than 30 in good health. The CDR3 sequence: CAISGQQPSTDTQYF.